This TCR beta chain originates from a study of cytomegalovirus exposure and HLA in healthy donors. To note about this clone: Its antigen remains unidentified.

PCR involved 60 Vbeta and 13 Jbeta primers. TCRdb's table, derived via immunoSEQ multiplex PCR, lists solely in-frame clones and lacks some. The top ten clones hold about 2.6% of a sample with 150,000 to 200,000 clones, 60% to 80% of them seen once. Whole-study findings and limits: A later analysis reportedly found that, within productive TCRs, an Asian-associated ancestry cluster had fewer N-insertions than the mean observed across the roughly 670 donors. Productive status was seen about 87% or about 30% of the time for most TCR beta V segments in an earlier analysis. TCR beta sequences reportedly predicted the HLA-A and HLA-B alleles of most subjects accurately.

The CDR3 runs 15 residues. Trimming took 2 bases from V and 0 from J; bases not matched to a gene: 2. CDR1 is SEHNR and CDR2 is FQNEAQ in the germline V gene (reference sequence). The chain uses TRBV7-9 and TRBJ2-7; 9 bases match TRBD2. The sequenced sample consisted of PBMCs. The TCR comes from a woman aged 35 to 49 in good health and CMV-seropositive. In DNA form, the CDR3 reads TGTGCCAGCAGCTTAACTAGCGGGTACTCCTACGAGCAGTACTTC. Translation: CASSLTSGYSYEQYF. Complete variable domain (other parts from reference TRBV7-9 and TRBJ2-7): DTGVSQNPRHKITKRGQNVTFRCDPISEHNRLYWYRQTLGQGPEFLTYFQNEAQLEKSRLLSDRFSAERPKGSFSTLEIQRTEQGDSAMYLCASSLTSGYSYEQYFGPGTRLTVT.